Following are 30 T cell receptor beta chains from one sample sequenced in a study of blood T cells in healthy people across ages. Then a second PCR, running roughly 7 to 12 cycles, was carried out with a sample-barcoded 5' primer and a J-beta primer mix. TCRdb reanalysed the 5' RACE reads using MiXCR and keeps one entry per CDR3 protein. The sample lists roughly 680,000 distinct CDR3 sequences, around a fifth occurring once. Sequenced material: blood. The receptor set was obtained from a man in his sixties or seventies in good health.

This clonotype has a count of ten or more. The chain couples TRBV5-1 to TRBJ2-6, with D hard to call. The CDR3 extends over 15 amino acids. Trimming removed 0 bases from V and 2 bases from J, with 6 bases in between. Germline V CDR1 and CDR2: SGHRS, YFSETQ. The DNA of the CDR3 is TGCGCCAGCAGCTTGGACATGCCTGGGGCCAACGTCCTGACTTTC. Its translation: CASSLDMPGANVLTF.

V is TRBV6-2 or TRBV6-3 and J is TRBJ2-3, with 7 nucleotides matching TRBD2. Germline loops: CDR1 MNHEY, CDR2 SVGEGT. The CDR3 consists of 16 residues. Losses at the gene ends were 5 bases for V and 0 bases for J; bases not matched to a gene: 8. The CDR3 nucleotides are TGTGCCAGCAGTCGACCGGGAGGACGAAGCACAGATACGCAGTATTTT. Translation gives CASSRPGGRSTDTQYF.

This clonotype was observed a few times. The chain uses TRBV18 and TRBJ2-7; 8 bases agree with TRBD1. The CDR3 is made up of 13 amino acids. Germline V CDR1 and CDR2: KGHSH, LQKENI. Trimming took 8 bases from V and 3 from J; bases not matched to a gene: 6. CDR3 DNA sequence: TGTGCCAGCCCACGAGGACAGGGCTACGAGCAGTACTTC. Translating gives CASPRGQGYEQYF.

There are many counts of this clonotype. This sequence joins TRBV29-1 and TRBJ2-5; 11 nucleotides align to TRBD2. CDR3 length: 14 residues. The trim removed 5 bases at V and 6 bases at J, leaving 8 bases unmatched. From germline, CDR1 is SQVTM and CDR2 ANQGSEA. The CDR3: CSVPATSGSQTQYF. In DNA form, the CDR3 reads TGCAGCGTTCCCGCTACTAGCGGGAGTCAGACCCAGTACTTC.

CDR3 DNA: TGTGCCAGCAGTTTAGGGCCAGGGACCTATGGCTACACCTTC. Its translation: CASSLGPGTYGYTF. This rearrangement joins TRBV27 to TRBJ1-2; D is perhaps TRBD1 (5 bases). The CDR3 contains 14 residues. Deletions cut 2 bases from V and 4 bases from J, with 11 bases between. Germline-derived CDR1 and CDR2 are MNHEY and SMNVEV (reference sequence).

This clonotype was recorded many times. The V call is TRBV4-3, the J call TRBJ1-4; 7 positions agree with TRBD1. V was pared by 4 bases and J by 5 bases, with 4 bases of the junction left unmatched. Germline lookup yields CDR1 LGHNA and CDR2 YSLEER. The CDR3 covers 14 residues. CDR3 residues: CASSPRDSNEKLFF. CDR3 bases: TGCGCCAGCAGCCCCCGGGACAGCAATGAAAAACTGTTTTTT.

This clonotype has more than one count but fewer than ten. V is TRBV5-1 and J is TRBJ2-6; D remains unclear. The V and J ends lost 5 bases and 4 bases respectively, with 16 bases between them. Germline V gene data show CDR1 as SGHRS and CDR2 as YFSETQ. This CDR3 is built from 16 residues. For the CDR3, the DNA is TGCGCCAGCAGACACGACACGCCCCGAGGGGCCAACGTCCTGACTTTC. This sequence encodes CASRHDTPRGANVLTF. Full variable domain (outside the CDR3, taken from reference TRBV5-1 and TRBJ2-6): KAGVTQTPRYLIKTRGQQVTLSCSPISGHRSVSWYQQTPGQGLQFLFEYFSETQRNKGNFPGRFSGRQFSNSRSEMNVSTLELGDSALYLCASRHDTPRGANVLTFGAGSRLTVL.

The chain combines TRBV2 with TRBJ2-2, with D perhaps matching TRBD1 (5 bases). Germline V gene lookup returns CDR1 SNHLY and CDR2 FYNNEI. Trimming took 2 bases from V and 3 from J, leaving 10 bases between them. The CDR3 is made up of 15 amino acids. The CDR3 spells CASSERGRDTGELFF. Written as DNA, the CDR3 is TGTGCCAGCAGTGAAAGGGGTAGGGACACCGGGGAGCTGTTTTTT.

This clonotype occurred many times. This chain joins TRBV5-1 and TRBJ2-3; D call uncertain. The CDR3 extends over 12 amino acids. Germline V lookup: CDR1 SGHRS, CDR2 YFSETQ. V lost 4 bases to trimming and J lost 6 bases, with 9 bases between them. The CDR3 region is CASSPQRDTQYF. CDR3 DNA sequence: TGCGCCAGCAGCCCACAACGGGATACGCAGTATTTT.

This clonotype came up a few times. V and J are TRBV7-8 and TRBJ2-1; 10 bases fit TRBD1. The CDR3 covers 14 residues. J lost 9 bases, V lost 4 bases, and 6 bases had no gene match. The germline V gene has CDR1 SGHVS and CDR2 FQNEAQ. This CDR3 reads CASSWGQGRVEQFF. DNA for the CDR3: TGTGCCAGCAGCTGGGGACAGGGGAGGGTTGAGCAGTTCTTC.

The chain carries TRBV7-9 and TRBJ2-5, with 8 bases identical to TRBD1. The J call is doubtful: the DNA matches TRBJ2-1 better. Germline V lookup: CDR1 SEHNR, CDR2 FQNEAQ (reference sequence). This CDR3 comprises 13 residues. The CDR3 loop reads CASGGQGGNEQFF. Written as DNA, the CDR3 is TGTGCCAGCGGCGGACAGGGAGGTAATGAGCAGTTCTTC.

This clonotype was observed a few times. CDR3 protein: CASTQRSSYNEQFF. DNA of the CDR3: TGTGCCAGCACGCAGCGTAGCTCCTACAATGAGCAGTTCTTC. The rearrangement uses TRBV2 and TRBJ2-1; D is undetermined. The CDR3 contains 14 residues. Germline V CDR1 and CDR2: SNHLY, FYNNEI. Between the trimmed V and J ends, which lost 7 bases and 0 bases, there was a span of 10 bases.

The CDR3 DNA sequence: TGTGCCAGCAGTTTACTGGGGACTAGCACAGATACGCAGTATTTT. Its protein product is CASSLLGTSTDTQYF. The chain joins TRBV27 to TRBJ2-3; D is possibly TRBD2 (6 bases). Trimming stripped 2 bases from V and 0 bases from J, with 9 bases between. CDR3 length: 15 residues. Germline CDR1 and CDR2: MNHEY and SMNVEV (reference sequence).

Only a few counts were recorded for this clonotype. This rearrangement joins TRBV7-9 to TRBJ2-5, with unresolved D. This CDR3 has 11 amino acids. Trimming removed 5 bases from V and 9 bases from J, with 10 bases in between. Germline lookup yields CDR1 SEHNR and CDR2 FQNEAQ (reference sequence). The CDR3 sequence: CASSALVPQYF. CDR3 sequence (DNA): TGTGCCAGCAGCGCGCTGGTTCCCCAGTACTTC.

The sample holds a few counts of this clonotype. The chain has TRBV12-3 or TRBV12-4 and TRBJ2-2; D is unclear. Trimming removed 7 bases at V and 3 bases at J, with 15 bases between. This CDR3 has 15 residues. The CDR3 loop reads CASTNGVIDTGELFF. The CDR3 region has the DNA TGTGCCAGCACCAATGGGGTGATTGACACCGGGGAGCTGTTTTTT.

This clonotype showed up just a few times. The chain carries TRBV20-1 and TRBJ2-3; D not resolved. Germline CDR1 and CDR2: DFQATT and SNEGSKA (reference sequence). The CDR3 sequence is 15 residues long. Trimming stripped 3 bases from V and 4 bases from J, with 17 bases between. The CDR3: CSASVLGYLPDTQYF. For the CDR3, the DNA is TGCAGTGCTAGTGTCCTAGGATACCTTCCAGATACGCAGTATTTT.

CDR3 bases: TGTGCCAGCAGCTCGTCCGGTGCGGACAGGGGCCGGGGCTACACCTTC. As protein: CASSSSGADRGRGYTF. The chain couples TRBV7-9 to TRBJ1-2; TRBD1 aligns across 9 bases. Germline V CDR1 and CDR2: SEHNR, FQNEAQ (reference sequence). CDR3 length: 16 amino acids. V shed 4 bases, J shed 8 bases, and the junction held 14 bases outside the gene matches.

In its sample, this clonotype was seen a few times. V is TRBV4-1 and J is TRBJ2-5, with 9 bases that match TRBD2. CDR1 and CDR2 (germline): MGHRA, YSYEKL. The ends lost 3 bases at V and 9 bases at J; junction bases unmatched: 8. The CDR3 loop spans 14 amino acids. In nucleotides, the CDR3 is TGCGCCAGCAGCCATCCCGGGACTAGCATGTCCCAGTACTTC. It is translated as CASSHPGTSMSQYF.

In its sample, this clonotype was seen a few times. V gene TRBV7-2 combines with J gene TRBJ2-7; D unclear. V shed 1 base and J shed 3 bases, with 10 bases lying between them. This CDR3 is 14 amino acids long. The germline V gene encodes CDR1 SGHTA and CDR2 FQGNSA. The chain's CDR3 is CASSLDPGHYEQYF. The CDR3 DNA reads as TGTGCCAGCAGCTTAGACCCAGGCCACTACGAGCAGTACTTC.

V and J are TRBV6-1 and TRBJ2-5; 7 bases fit TRBD2. The trim removed 1 base at V and 4 bases at J, leaving 6 bases unmatched. The CDR3 has 15 amino acids. The germline V gene has CDR1 MNHNS and CDR2 SASEGT. In DNA form, the CDR3 reads TGTGCCAGCAGTGAAGAGGCGGGAGCTGGAGAGACCCAGTACTTC. This sequence encodes CASSEEAGAGETQYF.

This chain uses TRBV27 with TRBJ2-3; the D is unclear. V lost 5 bases and J lost 4, with 13 bases in between. Germline CDR1 MNHEY, CDR2 SMNVEV (reference sequence). The CDR3 contains 14 residues. The CDR3 nucleotides read TGTGCCAGCAGTCCCAGGAGCAGATCAGATACGCAGTATTTT. Its translation: CASSPRSRSDTQYF.

The CDR3 nucleotides read TGCAGTGCGGACCCGATAAATAGCGTTAATGAGCAGTTCTTC. This sequence encodes CSADPINSVNEQFF. The chain has TRBV20-1 and TRBJ2-5, with D possibly matching TRBD2 (5 bases). TRBJ2-1 explains the end of the DNA better; the J call may be wrong. Germline loops: CDR1 DFQATT, CDR2 SNEGSKA (reference sequence). This CDR3 spans 14 amino acids.

The genes are TRBV9 and TRBJ2-3, with D unclear. V gave up 0 bases and J gave up 2 bases, with 4 bases separating them. CDR1 is SGDLS, CDR2 YYNGEE, per germline. CDR3 length: 13 residues. The CDR3 nucleotides are TGTGCCAGCAGCGTAGGTATCACAGATACGCAGTATTTT. Encoded protein: CASSVGITDTQYF. The complete variable domain, with remaining parts taken from reference TRBV9 and TRBJ2-3, reads DSGVTQTPKHLITATGQRVTLRCSPRSGDLSVYWYQQSLDQGLQFLIQYYNGEERAKGNILERFSAQQFPDLHSELNLSSLELGDSALYFCASSVGITDTQYFGPGTRLTVL.

This clonotype appeared many times. V usage is TRBV6-5 and J usage is TRBJ2-5; D tentatively reads TRBD1 or TRBD2 (5 bases each). Germline V lookup: CDR1 MNHEY, CDR2 SVGAGI. V lost 3 bases and J 3 bases, leaving 17 bases between the germline ends. The CDR3 length is 16 residues. The CDR3 region is CASSYFLGTLKETQYF. As DNA, the CDR3 is TGTGCCAGCAGTTATTTCCTCGGGACCCTGAAAGAGACCCAGTACTTC.

Only a few counts were recorded for this clonotype. This chain uses TRBV15 with TRBJ2-7; TRBD2 matches at 9 bases. J was trimmed by 4 bases and V by 5 bases; bases with no gene match: 9. From germline, CDR1 is LNHNV and CDR2 YYDKDF (reference sequence). The CDR3 has 15 residues. The CDR3 region has the DNA TGTGCCACCAGCGGAGGGGCTAGCGGGATGTACGAGCAGTACTTC. Translating gives CATSGGASGMYEQYF.

The chain employs TRBV20-1 and TRBJ2-1, with 7 bases identical to TRBD2. This CDR3 has 15 amino acids. The germline V gene encodes CDR1 DFQATT and CDR2 SNEGSKA (reference sequence). V was pared by 5 bases and J by 6 bases, with 13 bases of the junction left unmatched. The CDR3 DNA is TGCAGTGCTTCACCGACTGGCGGGAGATCCAATGAGCAGTTCTTC. As protein: CSASPTGGRSNEQFF.

V is TRBV4-1 and J is TRBJ2-1, with TRBD1 identical over 7 bases. V was clipped by 2 bases and J by 2 bases; unmatched bases: 3. Germline-derived CDR1 and CDR2 are MGHRA and YSYEKL. The CDR3 contains 15 residues. The CDR3 bases are TGCGCCAGCAGCCAATCTGGGACAGCCTACAATGAGCAGTTCTTC. Protein: CASSQSGTAYNEQFF.

The CDR3 loop is CASSLATSGNTDTQYF. The CDR3 coding sequence is TGCGCCAGCAGCTTGGCGACTAGCGGGAACACAGATACGCAGTATTTT. V gene TRBV5-1 combines with J gene TRBJ2-3; 11 bases fit TRBD2. The CDR3 runs 16 residues. Trimming at V came to 0 bases and at J to 2 bases, leaving 2 bases not matched to a gene. Germline CDR1 SGHRS, CDR2 YFSETQ.

The chain has TRBV6-5 and TRBJ2-2; D is uncertain. Germline V gene sequence: CDR1 MNHEY, CDR2 SVGAGI. V was pared by 10 bases and J by 4 bases, with 10 bases between. The CDR3 consists of 12 residues. The CDR3 protein is CAIGWITGELFF. The CDR3 region has the DNA TGTGCCATAGGTTGGATCACCGGGGAGCTGTTTTTT.

This clonotype appeared many times. The gene calls are TRBV5-1 and TRBJ2-7, with 8 bases fitting TRBD2. The CDR3 length is 16 residues. J lost 6 bases, V lost 0 bases, and 11 bases had no gene match. Germline V gene data show CDR1 as SGHRS and CDR2 as YFSETQ. The CDR3 DNA follows: TGCGCCAGCAGCTTGGCCACCGGGACTAGACTCTCCGAGCAGTACTTC. Its protein is CASSLATGTRLSEQYF.